Listed below are T cell receptor beta chains from one sample, sequenced in a study of patients and donors after allogeneic stem cell transplantation. TCRdb re-called the RT-PCR reads through MiXCR, storing one row per CDR3 protein. This sample carries some 880,000 distinct CDR3 sequences, roughly 18% of them seen once, and the ten largest clones take 6%. Material: blood, either unsorted or a sorted T cell fraction (not recorded which). These receptors were collected from a human donor who was either an allogeneic HSCT recipient or a stem cell or donor lymphocyte infusion donor (not recorded which). It is not recorded whose cells these are; they may come from a transplant donor. The conserved cysteine and the conserved F or W are not part of the CDR3 here. Size is omitted from some rows. Given values are once, few, many or a class for expanded clones.

clone_size	j_call	v_call	cdr3_aa
.	TRBJ2-2	TRBV20-1	SARDRREGRAGELF
few	TRBJ2-2	TRBV4-2	ASSPFGGGDTGELF
.	TRBJ1-2	TRBV6-1	ASRPVKELYGYT
.	TRBJ2-7	TRBV10-3	ATLGLVKGEQY
many	TRBJ1-1	TRBV5-1	ASSLDGLAEAF
few	TRBJ1-2	TRBV7-9	ASSLVWDREGYT
.	TRBJ1-5	TRBV5-1	ASSLEGEGPQH
.	TRBJ2-3	TRBV14	ASSRRWTKILAGATDTQY
few	TRBJ2-7	TRBV7-9	ASSLGAGITYEQY
.	TRBJ2-1	TRBV5-4	ASSLEPGQGQMQF
few	TRBJ2-3	TRBV21-1	ASSPGKATSTDTQY
.	TRBJ2-7	TRBV25-1	ASREGADYSYEQY
few	TRBJ2-3	TRBV27	ASSYRESTDTQY
.	TRBJ1-1	TRBV12-3/TRBV12-4	ASSLLVMNTEAF
.	TRBJ1-6	TRBV4-1	ASSQDRGTSSSYNSPLH
few	TRBJ1-2	TRBV20-1	SARSIAVAGYT
few	TRBJ1-1	TRBV5-1	ASSYYFRGSEAF
many	TRBJ2-1	TRBV4-2	ASSQGAGSSYNEQF
many	TRBJ2-1	TRBV29-1	SVVERDNEQF
few	TRBJ2-6	TRBV5-5	ASSRGEGGSGANVLT
.	TRBJ2-7	TRBV10-3	AISQGGDEQY
.	TRBJ2-4	TRBV5-1	ASSLALAGSNIQY
.	TRBJ2-7	TRBV29-1	SVSQDVGGREQY
few	TRBJ1-4	TRBV20-1	SAIGGTRTTNNEKLF
few	TRBJ1-1	TRBV5-1	ASSTAPQGASEAF
few	TRBJ2-2	TRBV9	ASSRLQGSGELF
many	TRBJ2-1	TRBV12-3/TRBV12-4	ASSGSSPSGEQF
few	TRBJ1-1	TRBV7-3	ASSPGTGFLTEAF
.	TRBJ1-2	TRBV4-3	ASSQDLKMYRGRSYT
few	TRBJ2-7	TRBV20-1	SARDLGGRYEQY
few	TRBJ2-1	TRBV6-5	ASSSSGTSREQF
.	TRBJ2-2	TRBV27	ATSLVGQGVVELF
few	TRBJ1-5	TRBV20-1	SARRVGGQPQH
.	TRBJ2-1	TRBV7-2	ASTLGQGSYNEQF
.	TRBJ1-1	TRBV20-1	SARNDRAVSIGTEAF
many	TRBJ2-1	TRBV5-1	ASSVGLVLLGDYNEQF
.	TRBJ1-1	TRBV20-1	SAIGQSEAF
.	TRBJ1-2	TRBV12-3/TRBV12-4	ASSTGASSIYT
.	TRBJ1-6	TRBV20-1	SARVGGRGFSYNSPLH
.	TRBJ2-7	TRBV5-1	ASSPGRRGDEQY
few	TRBJ2-5	TRBV2	ASSTLVTLYQETQY
.	TRBJ2-2	TRBV5-8	ASSRTSGSLAGELF
few	TRBJ2-5	TRBV6-1	ASSPMTRPETQY
few	TRBJ2-1	TRBV6-1	ASSPPSGRTSYNEQF
.	TRBJ2-5	TRBV7-9	ASSLAGTGVQETQY
.	TRBJ2-2	TRBV6-1	ASSIYGLATTGELF
.	TRBJ2-5	TRBV9	ASSVQGRQETQY
.	TRBJ1-5	TRBV25-1	ASSLCTGAQNQPQH
.	TRBJ2-7	TRBV10-3	AISAYGGGQGGYEQY
many	TRBJ2-7	TRBV12-3/TRBV12-4	ASSLLGPPQY
.	TRBJ2-1	TRBV7-9	ASRWGANEQF
few	TRBJ1-1	TRBV29-1	SGTFGNTEAF
few	TRBJ1-1	TRBV7-9	ASSSILTVNTEAF
few	TRBJ1-4	TRBV18	ASSPKGEKLF
few	TRBJ1-5	TRBV19	ASSMAGGGQPQH
few	TRBJ2-1	TRBV4-1	ASRQPGGAVREQF
.	TRBJ2-5	TRBV9	ASSVGIGILFQETQY
.	TRBJ1-1	TRBV6-1	ASKGSARGTEAF
.	TRBJ2-5	TRBV19	ASRLSGGDRETQY